This TCR beta chain originates from a study of blood T cell repertoires in COVID-19. Whole-study context: Sites across the United States, Italy and Spain contributed samples from acute and convalescent COVID-19. PBMCs, B-cell-depleted T cells, or T cells provided the cDNA or gDNA that made up the material.

The V gene lost 4 bases and the J gene lost 3 bases, with 11 bases spanning the gap. Germline V lookup: CDR1 SGHVS, CDR2 FQNEAQ. This CDR3 spans 14 amino acids. Those enrolled in Seattle joined during active infection and were followed longitudinally afterward. Original data processing: Estimation of nucleated cell counts relied on the amplification of reference gene primers. Generated by immunoSEQ multiplex PCR, the TCRdb table keeps only in-frame clones and is missing some. V, J and clone size were drawn from that table, and D and trimming were deduced from the DNA. Of around 180,000 clones in the sample, roughly 81% were seen once.

V and J are TRBV7-8 and TRBJ2-3; D ambiguous. The source of this sequence is a woman of 80 years or more with COVID-19, enrolled during active disease. The sample consisted of peripheral blood. DNA of the CDR3: TGTGCCAGCAGCTCGACGCTAGGTACAGATACGCAGTATTTT. Translation gives CASSSTLGTDTQYF.